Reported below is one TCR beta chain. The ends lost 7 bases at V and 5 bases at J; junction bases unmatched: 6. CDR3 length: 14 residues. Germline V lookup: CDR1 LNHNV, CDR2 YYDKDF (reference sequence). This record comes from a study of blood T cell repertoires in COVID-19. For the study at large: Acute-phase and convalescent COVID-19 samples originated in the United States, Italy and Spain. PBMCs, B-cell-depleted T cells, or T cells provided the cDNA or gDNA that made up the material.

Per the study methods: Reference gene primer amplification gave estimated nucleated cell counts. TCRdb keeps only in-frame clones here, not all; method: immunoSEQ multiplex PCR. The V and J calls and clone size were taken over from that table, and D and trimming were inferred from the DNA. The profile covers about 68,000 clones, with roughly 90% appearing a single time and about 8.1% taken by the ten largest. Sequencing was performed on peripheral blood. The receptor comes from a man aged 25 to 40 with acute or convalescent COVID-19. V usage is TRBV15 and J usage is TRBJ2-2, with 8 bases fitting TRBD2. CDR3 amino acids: CATTLRGGTGELFF. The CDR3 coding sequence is TGTGCCACCACCCTCCGGGGGGGAACCGGGGAGCTGTTTTTT.